This T cell receptor (beta chain) was captured by sequencing in a study of T cells in Graves' hyperthyroidism and ophthalmopathy. RNA transcripts provided the source from which TCR beta CDR3 regions were amplified. The TCR CDR3 first-round RT-PCR relied on the HTBI primer set. TCRdb re-called the multiplex PCR reads through MiXCR, storing one row per CDR3 protein. Of 250,000 to 350,000 distinct CDR3 sequences detected, over 15% appear once; the ten largest clones hold roughly 50%. This CDR3 has 15 residues. V was trimmed by 0 bases and J by 6 bases, leaving 14 bases between them. CDR1 is SGHVS and CDR2 is FQNEAQ in the germline V gene. This clonotype was found many times.

The source of this sequence is a woman aged 55-70 years with Graves' ophthalmopathy. V and J are TRBV7-8 and TRBJ1-1, with D possibly being TRBD1 (5 bases). Sequences were obtained from blood. In nucleotides, the CDR3 is TGTGCCAGCAGCTTAGCCCGAACAGGAGGGGCTGAAGCTTTCTTT. It is translated as CASSLARTGGAEAFF.